The sample holds a few counts of the clone carrying this T cell receptor beta chain. Its specificity is unknown. The CDR3 runs 17 residues. CDR1 is MNHEY, CDR2 SVGEGT, per germline. V gave up 2 bases and J gave up 0 bases, with 17 bases separating them. This entry belongs to a study of response to subunit inactivated influenza vaccine. A single record per CDR3 protein comes from TCRdb applying MiXCR to the RT-PCR reads. This sample has approximately 500,000 distinct CDR3 sequences, with 12% to 15% found just once. Findings and caveats of the study: The authors put forward the suggestion that each seasonal influenza vaccination may bring in only a limited number of new T cells.

The rearrangement joins TRBV6-2 or TRBV6-3 to TRBJ2-7; a possible D gene is TRBD2 (6 bases). The clonotype originates from a man aged 50-60 years who received an inactivated influenza vaccine. The sequencing used PBMCs from blood, collected 11 to 12 days after vaccination. The CDR3 reads CASSYVAARDYSYEQYF. CDR3 DNA sequence: TGTGCCAGCAGTTACGTCGCGGCGCGGGATTACTCCTACGAGCAGTACTTC.